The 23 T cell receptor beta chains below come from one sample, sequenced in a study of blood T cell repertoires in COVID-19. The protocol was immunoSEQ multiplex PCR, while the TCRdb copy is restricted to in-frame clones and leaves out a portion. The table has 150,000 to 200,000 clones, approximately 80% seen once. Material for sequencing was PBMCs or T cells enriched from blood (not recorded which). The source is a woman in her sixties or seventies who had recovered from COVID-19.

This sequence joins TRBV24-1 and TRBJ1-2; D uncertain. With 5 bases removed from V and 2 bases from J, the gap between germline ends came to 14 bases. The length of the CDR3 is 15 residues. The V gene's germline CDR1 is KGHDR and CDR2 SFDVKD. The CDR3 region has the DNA TGTGCCACCAGTGCCCCCGGGAGCGAAAACTATGGCTACACCTTC. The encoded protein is CATSAPGSENYGYTF.

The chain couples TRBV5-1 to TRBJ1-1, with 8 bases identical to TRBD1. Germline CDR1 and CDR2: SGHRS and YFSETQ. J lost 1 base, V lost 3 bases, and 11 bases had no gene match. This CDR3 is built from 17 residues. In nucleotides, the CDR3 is TGCGCCAGCAGCTCCCTGCCAGGGGGCGCAGGGAACACTGAAGCTTTCTTT. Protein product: CASSSLPGGAGNTEAFF.

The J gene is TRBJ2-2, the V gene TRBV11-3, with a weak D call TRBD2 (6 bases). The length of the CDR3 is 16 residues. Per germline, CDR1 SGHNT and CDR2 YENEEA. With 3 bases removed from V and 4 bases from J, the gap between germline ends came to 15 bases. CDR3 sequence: CASSFAGPGGTGELFF. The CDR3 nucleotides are TGTGCCAGCAGCTTTGCGGGGCCTGGTGGCACCGGGGAGCTGTTTTTT.

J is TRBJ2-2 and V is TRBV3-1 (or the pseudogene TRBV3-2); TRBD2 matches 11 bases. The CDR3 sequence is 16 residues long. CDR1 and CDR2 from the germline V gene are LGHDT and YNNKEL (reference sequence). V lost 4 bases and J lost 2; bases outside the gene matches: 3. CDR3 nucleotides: TGTGCCAGCAGCCTCGGGACTAGCGGAAACACCGGGGAGCTGTTTTTT. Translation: CASSLGTSGNTGELFF.

The CDR3 DNA is TGTGCCAGCAGTGAAGGTCGGGACTTAGTAGGAAACACCATATATTTT. Amino acids: CASSEGRDLVGNTIYF. The V call is TRBV2, the J call TRBJ1-3; TRBD1 might be the D (5 bases). Germline lookup yields CDR1 SNHLY and CDR2 FYNNEI. Between the trimmed V and J ends, which lost 1 base and 4 bases, there was a span of 14 bases. The CDR3 is 16 residues long.

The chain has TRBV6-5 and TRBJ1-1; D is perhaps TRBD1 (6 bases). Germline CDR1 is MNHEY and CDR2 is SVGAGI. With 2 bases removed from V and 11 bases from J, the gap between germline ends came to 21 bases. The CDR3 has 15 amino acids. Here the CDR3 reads CASSYSGVGGAKAFF. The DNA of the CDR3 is TGTGCCAGCAGTTACAGTGGGGTCGGGGGGGCTAAGGCTTTCTTT.

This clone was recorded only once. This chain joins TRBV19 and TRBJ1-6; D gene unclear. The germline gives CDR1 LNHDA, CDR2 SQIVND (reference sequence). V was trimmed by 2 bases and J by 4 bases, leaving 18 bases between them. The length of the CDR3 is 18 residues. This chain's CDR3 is CASSIPQGTDNYNSPLHF. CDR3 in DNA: TGTGCCAGTAGTATACCCCAAGGAACAGATAATTATAATTCACCCCTCCACTTT.

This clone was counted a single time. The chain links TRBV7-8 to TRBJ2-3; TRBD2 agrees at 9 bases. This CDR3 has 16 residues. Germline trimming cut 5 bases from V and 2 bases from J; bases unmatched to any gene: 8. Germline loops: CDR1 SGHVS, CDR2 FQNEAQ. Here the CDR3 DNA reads TGTGCCAGCAGCACAGGACTAGCGCCCGCCACAGATACGCAGTATTTT. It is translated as CASSTGLAPATDTQYF.

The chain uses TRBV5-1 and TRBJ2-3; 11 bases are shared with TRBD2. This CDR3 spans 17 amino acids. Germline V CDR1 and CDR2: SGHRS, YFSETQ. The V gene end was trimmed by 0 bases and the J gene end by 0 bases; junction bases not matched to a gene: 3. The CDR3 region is CASSLGLAGPSTDTQYF. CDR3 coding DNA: TGCGCCAGCAGCTTGGGACTAGCGGGGCCTAGCACAGATACGCAGTATTTT. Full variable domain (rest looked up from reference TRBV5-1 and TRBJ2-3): KAGVTQTPRYLIKTRGQQVTLSCSPISGHRSVSWYQQTPGQGLQFLFEYFSETQRNKGNFPGRFSGRQFSNSRSEMNVSTLELGDSALYLCASSLGLAGPSTDTQYFGPGTRLTVL.

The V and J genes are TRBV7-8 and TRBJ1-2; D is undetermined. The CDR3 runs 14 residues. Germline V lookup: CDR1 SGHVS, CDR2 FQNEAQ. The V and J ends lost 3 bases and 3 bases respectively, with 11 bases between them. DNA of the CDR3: TGTGCCAGCAGCTTCGCGGGCCAGGACTATGGCTACACCTTC. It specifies CASSFAGQDYGYTF.

The CDR3 sequence: CASSVLPEGADGYTF. The CDR3 DNA follows: TGTGCCAGCTCCGTGCTCCCCGAGGGGGCAGATGGCTACACCTTC. V and J are TRBV2 and TRBJ1-2, with 7 bases identical to TRBD1. This CDR3 contains 15 residues. From germline, CDR1 is SNHLY and CDR2 FYNNEI. The junction had 15 bases not matched to a gene; V was cut back by 8 bases and J by 6 bases.

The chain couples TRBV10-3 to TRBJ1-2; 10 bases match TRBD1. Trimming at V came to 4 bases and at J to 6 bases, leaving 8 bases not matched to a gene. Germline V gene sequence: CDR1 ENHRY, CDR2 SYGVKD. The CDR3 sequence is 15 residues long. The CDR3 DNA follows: TGTGCCATCAGTGGGCGAGGGACAGGGGACAATGGCTACACCTTC. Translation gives CAISGRGTGDNGYTF.

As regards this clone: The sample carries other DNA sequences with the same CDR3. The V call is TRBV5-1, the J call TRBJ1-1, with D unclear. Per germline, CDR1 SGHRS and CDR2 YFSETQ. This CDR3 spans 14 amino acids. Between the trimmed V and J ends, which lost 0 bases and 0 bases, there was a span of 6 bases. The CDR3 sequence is CASSLAGMNTEAFF. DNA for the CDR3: TGCGCCAGCAGCTTGGCAGGCATGAACACTGAAGCTTTCTTT. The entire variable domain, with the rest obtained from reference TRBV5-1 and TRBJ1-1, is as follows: KAGVTQTPRYLIKTRGQQVTLSCSPISGHRSVSWYQQTPGQGLQFLFEYFSETQRNKGNFPGRFSGRQFSNSRSEMNVSTLELGDSALYLCASSLAGMNTEAFFGQGTRLTVV.

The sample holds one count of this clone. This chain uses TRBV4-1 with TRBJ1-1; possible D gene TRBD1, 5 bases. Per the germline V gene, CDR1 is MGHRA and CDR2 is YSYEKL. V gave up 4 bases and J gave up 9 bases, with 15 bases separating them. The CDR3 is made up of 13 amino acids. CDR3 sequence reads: CASSLDSQIQAFF. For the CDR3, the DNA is TGCGCCAGCAGCCTTGACAGCCAAATCCAAGCTTTCTTT.

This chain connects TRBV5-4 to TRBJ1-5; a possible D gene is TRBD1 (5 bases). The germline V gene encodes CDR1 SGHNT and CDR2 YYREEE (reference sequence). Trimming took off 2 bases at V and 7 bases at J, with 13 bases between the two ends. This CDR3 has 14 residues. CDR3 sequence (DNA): TGTGCCAGCAGCTTTGGGGGGACGGAACAGCCCCAGCATTTT. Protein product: CASSFGGTEQPQHF.

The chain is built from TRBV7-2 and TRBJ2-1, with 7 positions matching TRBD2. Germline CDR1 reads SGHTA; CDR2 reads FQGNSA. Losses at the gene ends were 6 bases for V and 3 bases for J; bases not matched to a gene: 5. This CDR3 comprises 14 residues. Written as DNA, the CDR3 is TGTGCCAGCAGTCAAGCGGGGAGCTACAATGAGCAGTTCTTC. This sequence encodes CASSQAGSYNEQFF.

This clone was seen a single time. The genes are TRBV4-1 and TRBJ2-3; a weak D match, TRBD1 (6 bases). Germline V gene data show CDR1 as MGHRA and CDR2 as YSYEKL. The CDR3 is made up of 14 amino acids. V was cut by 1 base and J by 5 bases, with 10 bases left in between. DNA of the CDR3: TGCGCCAGCAGCCAAGTCCAGGGGATAGATACGCAGTATTTT. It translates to CASSQVQGIDTQYF.

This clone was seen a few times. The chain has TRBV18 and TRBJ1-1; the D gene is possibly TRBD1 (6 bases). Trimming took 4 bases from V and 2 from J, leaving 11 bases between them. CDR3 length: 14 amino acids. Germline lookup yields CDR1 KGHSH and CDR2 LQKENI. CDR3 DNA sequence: TGTGCCAGCTCACAATTGGGGGCCAACACTGAAGCTTTCTTT. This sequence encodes CASSQLGANTEAFF.

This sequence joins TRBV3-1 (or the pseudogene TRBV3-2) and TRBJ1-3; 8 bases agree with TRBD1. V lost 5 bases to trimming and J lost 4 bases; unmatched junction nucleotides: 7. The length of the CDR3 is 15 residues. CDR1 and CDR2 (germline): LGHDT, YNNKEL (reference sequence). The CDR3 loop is CASSGTTGDGNTIYF. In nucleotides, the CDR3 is TGTGCCAGCAGCGGAACGACAGGGGACGGAAACACCATATATTTT.

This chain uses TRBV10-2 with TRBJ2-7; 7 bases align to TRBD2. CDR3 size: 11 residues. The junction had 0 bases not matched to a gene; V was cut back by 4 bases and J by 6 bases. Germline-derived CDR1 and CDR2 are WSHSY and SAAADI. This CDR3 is CASSGGGEQYF. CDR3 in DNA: TGCGCCAGCAGTGGGGGGGGCGAGCAGTACTTC.

The DNA of the CDR3 is TGTGCCAGCAGGCAACTAGCGGCTAGCACAGATACGCAGTATTTT. It is translated as CASRQLAASTDTQYF. V gene TRBV7-3 combines with J gene TRBJ2-3, with 8 positions matching TRBD2. V shed 6 bases, J shed 0 bases, and the junction held 5 bases outside the gene matches. The CDR3 totals 15 residues. Germline assignment: CDR1 SGHTA and CDR2 FQGTGA.

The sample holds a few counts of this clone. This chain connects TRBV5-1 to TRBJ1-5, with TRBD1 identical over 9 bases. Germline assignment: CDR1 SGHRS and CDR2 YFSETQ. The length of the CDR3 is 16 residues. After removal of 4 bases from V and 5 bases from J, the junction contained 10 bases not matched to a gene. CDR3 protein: CASSPGQGTGYQPQHF. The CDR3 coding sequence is TGCGCCAGCAGCCCGGGACAGGGAACGGGCTATCAGCCCCAGCATTTT. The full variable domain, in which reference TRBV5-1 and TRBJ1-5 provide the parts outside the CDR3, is KAGVTQTPRYLIKTRGQQVTLSCSPISGHRSVSWYQQTPGQGLQFLFEYFSETQRNKGNFPGRFSGRQFSNSRSEMNVSTLELGDSALYLCASSPGQGTGYQPQHFGDGTRLSIL.

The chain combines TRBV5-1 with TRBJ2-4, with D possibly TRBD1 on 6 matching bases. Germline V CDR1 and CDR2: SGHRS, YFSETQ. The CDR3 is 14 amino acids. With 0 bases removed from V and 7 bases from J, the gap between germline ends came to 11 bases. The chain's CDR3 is CASSLGTQGNIQYF. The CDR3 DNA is TGCGCCAGCAGCTTGGGAACTCAGGGGAACATTCAGTACTTC.